This T cell receptor beta chain appears in the sequencing data of a study of somatic mutations in cytotoxic T cells in rheumatoid arthritis. Study information: No treatment had yet been given when patient blood (30 ml EDTA) was drawn, right after diagnosis.

The assay was immunoSEQ multiplex PCR, and TCRdb's table has in-frame clones only and misses some. The sample has fewer than 25,000 clones, 78% seen once. This TCR was sampled from an adult with rheumatoid arthritis. The sample taken for sequencing was CD8+ T cells sorted from blood.

CDR3 nucleotides: TGTGCCATCAGTGAATTATGGGTAAGCAGCAATCAGCCCCAGCATTTT. This codes for CAISELWVSSNQPQHF. V is TRBV10-3 and J is TRBJ1-5, with no clear D. The CDR3 is made up of 16 amino acids. V lost 3 bases, J lost 1 base, and 13 bases lay in between. The germline CDR1 and CDR2 sequences are ENHRY and SYGVKD.